Listed here are 29 T cell receptor beta chains from one sample, sequenced in a study of OX40 agonist ivuxolimab in advanced cancers. Profiled with immunoSEQ multiplex PCR; TCRdb holds only in-frame clones, not every one. This repertoire shows about 73,000 clones, 75% to 95% found once; its top ten account for 0.5% to 0.55%. The sequences come from CD4+ or CD8+ T cells sorted from blood, collected in a trial of the OX40 agonist ivuxolimab. The receptor source for this set is an adult with an advanced solid tumor such as melanoma, head and neck, liver or kidney cancer.

This sequence joins TRBV7-2 and TRBJ2-3; D is possibly TRBD2 (6 bases). CDR3 length: 15 amino acids. Trimming removed 1 base from V and 6 bases from J, with 14 bases in between. The V gene's germline CDR1 is SGHTA and CDR2 FQGNSA. The CDR3 sequence is CASSLEAGSGDTQYF. The CDR3 coding sequence is TGTGCCAGCAGCTTAGAGGCGGGGAGCGGGGATACGCAGTATTTT.

The gene calls are TRBV5-6 and TRBJ1-2, with 7 bases fitting TRBD1. The trim removed 4 bases at V and 8 bases at J, leaving 8 bases unmatched. The CDR3 has 13 residues. Germline assignment: CDR1 SGHDT and CDR2 YYEEEE. The CDR3 here is CASSRDRDLGYTF. DNA of the CDR3: TGTGCCAGCAGCCGCGACAGGGACCTCGGCTACACCTTC.

The rearrangement uses TRBV19 and TRBJ2-1, with TRBD1 as a possible D gene (6 bases). Germline values: CDR1 LNHDA, CDR2 SQIVND (reference sequence). This CDR3 region has 13 residues. V lost 5 bases to trimming and J lost 7 bases, with 12 bases between them. CDR3 DNA sequence: TGTGCCAGTAGTCGGACAGAAGGTAATGAGCAGTTCTTC. Translated, it gives CASSRTEGNEQFF.

The chain employs TRBV29-1 and TRBJ1-1; no clear D gene. The V gene lost 7 bases and the J gene lost 5 bases, with 8 bases spanning the gap. The CDR3 has 10 residues. Germline values: CDR1 SQVTM, CDR2 ANQGSEA. The CDR3 loop reads CSGGRTEAFF. The CDR3 nucleotides are TGCAGCGGTGGACGGACTGAAGCTTTCTTT. The whole variable domain, remainder taken from reference TRBV29-1 and TRBJ1-1, is SAVISQKPSRDICQRGTSLTIQCQVDSQVTMMFWYRQQPGQSLTLIATANQGSEATYESGFVIDKFPISRPNLTFSTLTVSNMSPEDSSIYLCSGGRTEAFFGQGTRLTVV.

The gene calls are TRBV18 and TRBJ2-3; D gene uncertain. This CDR3 is built from 18 residues. Between the trimmed V and J ends, which lost 5 bases and 1 base, there was a span of 22 bases. Germline V gene lookup returns CDR1 KGHSH and CDR2 LQKENI. CDR3 coding DNA: TGTGCCAGCTCAATCCGAGCAGGCCAACCGGGTGGCACAGATACGCAGTATTTT. This sequence encodes CASSIRAGQPGGTDTQYF.

V usage is TRBV30 and J usage is TRBJ2-1; possibly TRBD2 for D (7 bases). Per germline, CDR1 GTSNPN and CDR2 SVGIG (reference sequence). V was trimmed by 5 bases and J by 10 bases, leaving 12 bases between them. CDR3 size: 11 residues. CDR3 region: CAWRGAGEQFF. The CDR3 DNA reads as TGTGCCTGGCGGGGGGCTGGGGAGCAGTTCTTC.

The rearrangement links TRBV6-6 to TRBJ2-3; D possibly corresponds to TRBD2 (6 bases). This CDR3 contains 14 residues. Trimming pared 7 bases from V and 2 bases from J, leaving 13 bases between. The V gene's germline CDR1 is MNHNY and CDR2 SVGAGI (reference sequence). The CDR3 is CASKMGGPTDTQYF. The CDR3 DNA sequence: TGTGCCAGCAAAATGGGGGGTCCCACAGATACGCAGTATTTT.

V gene TRBV6-4 combines with J gene TRBJ2-1; 10 bases line up with TRBD2. V lost 3 bases, J lost 10 bases, and 3 bases stayed unmatched. The CDR3 spans 13 residues. Per germline, CDR1 MRHNA and CDR2 SNTAGT. CDR3: CASSEVAGGEQFF. For the CDR3, the DNA is TGTGCCAGCAGTGAAGTAGCGGGAGGAGAGCAGTTCTTC.

The chain couples TRBV28 to TRBJ1-5, with a possible D match to TRBD1 (6 bases). The length of the CDR3 is 16 residues. Per germline, CDR1 MDHEN and CDR2 SYDVKM. V was clipped by 6 bases and J by 1 base, with 16 bases between them. The DNA of the CDR3 is TGTGCCAGCAGCCCCGCCGGGACACAGAGCAATCAGCCCCAGCATTTT. It yields the protein CASSPAGTQSNQPQHF.

The rearrangement uses TRBV5-4 and TRBJ2-3; D is unclear. The ends were cut back, 3 bases at V and 2 bases at J, with 4 bases in the middle. The CDR3 totals 12 residues. Germline CDR1 SGHNT, CDR2 YYREEE (reference sequence). The CDR3 sequence: CASSSITDTQYF. In DNA form, the CDR3 reads TGTGCCAGCAGCTCCATCACAGATACGCAGTATTTT.

The rearrangement joins TRBV28 to TRBJ2-4; TRBD2 might be the D (5 bases). The CDR3 runs to 14 residues. Germline V lookup: CDR1 MDHEN, CDR2 SYDVKM. V was cut by 4 bases and J by 0 bases, with 7 bases left in between. In DNA, the CDR3 is TGTGCCAGCAGTTGGGCGGGAGCCAAAAACATTCAGTACTTC. It codes for CASSWAGAKNIQYF.

The chain links TRBV2 to TRBJ1-3; 9 bases agree with TRBD1. J lost 2 bases, V lost 0 bases, and 2 bases had no gene match. Looked up from germline, CDR1 is SNHLY and CDR2 is FYNNEI. This CDR3 has 16 amino acids. This CDR3 reads CASSEARTGAGNTIYF. The CDR3 DNA reads as TGTGCCAGCAGTGAAGCCAGGACAGGGGCTGGAAACACCATATATTTT.

CDR3 coding DNA: TGTGCCAGCTTTTTTCCCCAGGGGGACTCCTACGAGCAGTACTTC. Protein: CASFFPQGDSYEQYF. V gene TRBV6-1 combines with J gene TRBJ2-7; 7 nucleotides match TRBD1. The CDR3 length is 15 residues. The germline V gene encodes CDR1 MNHNS and CDR2 SASEGT. With V trimmed by 8 bases and J by 0 bases, 10 bases remained unmatched.

The chain couples TRBV6-5 to TRBJ2-1, with 7 bases matching TRBD1. There are 15 residues in the CDR3. Germline V gene lookup returns CDR1 MNHEY and CDR2 SVGAGI. V shed 7 bases, J shed 1 base, and the junction held 7 bases outside the gene matches. The CDR3 is CASTPDRRSYNEQFF. The CDR3 DNA reads as TGTGCCAGCACCCCGGACAGGAGGTCCTACAATGAGCAGTTCTTC.

This clone was observed a handful of times. The rearrangement joins TRBV2 to TRBJ2-3, with 7 nucleotides matching TRBD2. Trimming removed 9 bases from V and 0 bases from J; junction bases left unmatched: 12. Germline loops: CDR1 SNHLY, CDR2 FYNNEI. The CDR3 runs 16 residues. The CDR3 region is CASHGDYPPSTDTQYF. DNA for the CDR3: TGTGCCAGTCATGGGGACTATCCCCCTAGCACAGATACGCAGTATTTT. The full variable domain, with the rest looked up from reference TRBV2 and TRBJ2-3, is EPEVTQTPSHQVTQMGQEVILRCVPISNHLYFYWYRQILGQKVEFLVSFYNNEISEKSEIFDDQFSVERPDGSNFTLKIRSTKLEDSAMYFCASHGDYPPSTDTQYFGPGTRLTVL.

The rearrangement joins TRBV6-5 to TRBJ1-2; TRBD1 aligns across 7 bases. With 6 bases clipped from V and 12 bases from J, the junction kept 16 bases outside the gene matches. CDR3 length equals 14 residues. CDR1 is MNHEY and CDR2 is SVGAGI in the germline V gene. The CDR3 nucleotides are TGTGCCAGCAGCCCCTCACGAGGGGGCAGGAGCGACACCTTC. Residues: CASSPSRGGRSDTF.

The rearrangement uses TRBV7-9 and TRBJ2-5; the match to TRBD1 covers 9 bases. The germline gives CDR1 SEHNR, CDR2 FQNEAQ (reference sequence). V lost 6 bases and J lost 3; bases outside the gene matches: 5. There are 14 residues in the CDR3. CDR3 sequence: CASSLDRGKETQYF. CDR3 sequence (DNA): TGTGCCAGCAGTTTGGACAGGGGAAAAGAGACCCAGTACTTC. The variable domain in full, completed from reference TRBV7-9 and TRBJ2-5, reads DTGVSQNPRHKITKRGQNVTFRCDPISEHNRLYWYRQTLGQGPEFLTYFQNEAQLEKSRLLSDRFSAERPKGSFSTLEIQRTEQGDSAMYLCASSLDRGKETQYFGPGTRLLVL.

The chain has TRBV6-5 and TRBJ2-4; D is perhaps TRBD2 (6 bases). The germline V gene has CDR1 MNHEY and CDR2 SVGAGI. With 6 bases removed from V and 11 bases from J, the gap between germline ends came to 23 bases. The CDR3 runs to 15 residues. CDR3 sequence (DNA): TGTGCCAGCAGGCCTATCTCGGGAGTGGGGCCGCTTCAGTACTTC. It is translated as CASRPISGVGPLQYF.

On this clone itself: Its ends do not fully match the called genes, so a read error is possible. The sample carries other DNA sequences with the same CDR3. V and J are TRBV18 and TRBJ1-2; D gene ambiguous. This CDR3 spans 15 amino acids. The germline gives CDR1 KGHSH, CDR2 LQKENI. The CDR3 region has the DNA TGTGCCAGCTCGCCACTTGTAGGGTCCAACTATGGCTACACCTTC. Translated, it gives CASSPLVGSNYGYTF.

V and J are TRBV6-6 and TRBJ2-1; TRBD2 aligns across 9 bases. Germline CDR1 is MNHNY and CDR2 is SVGAGI (reference sequence). The ends lost 4 bases at V and 4 bases at J; junction bases unmatched: 5. CDR3 length equals 15 residues. CDR3 DNA: TGTGCCAGCAGTTCCCGGACTAGCGAATACAATGAGCAGTTCTTC. Amino acids: CASSSRTSEYNEQFF.

V is TRBV5-4 and J is TRBJ2-5; D assignment may be TRBD1 or TRBD2 (5 bases each). The CDR3 has 18 amino acids. Germline CDR1 and CDR2: SGHNT and YYREEE (reference sequence). Trimming removed 4 bases at V and 4 bases at J, with 26 bases between. CDR3 DNA: TGTGCCAGCAGCCTGGGCCAGCGCTTGAGGGGTCGAGCAGAGACCCAGTACTTC. This codes for CASSLGQRLRGRAETQYF.

V gene TRBV29-1 combines with J gene TRBJ2-4; D is ambiguous. Looked up from germline, CDR1 is SQVTM and CDR2 is ANQGSEA. This CDR3 is 13 amino acids long. CDR3 sequence (DNA): TGCAGGCACTCTGGGCTAGCCAAAAACATTCAGTACTTC. Its protein is CRHSGLAKNIQYF. The variable domain in full, completed from reference TRBV29-1 and TRBJ2-4, reads SAVISQKPSRDICQRGTSLTIQCQVDSQVTMMFWYRQQPGQSLTLIATANQGSEATYESGFVIDKFPISRPNLTFSTLTVSNMSPEDSSIYLCRHSGLAKNIQYFGAGTRLSVL.

The chain joins TRBV10-3 to TRBJ2-3; 13 bases line up with TRBD2. The CDR3 length is 15 residues. Germline V CDR1 and CDR2: ENHRY, SYGVKD. V shed 6 bases and J 2 bases; nucleotides not matched to a gene: 2. The CDR3 region is CAIRGTSGTTDTQYF. Here the CDR3 DNA reads TGTGCCATCAGGGGGACTAGCGGGACCACAGATACGCAGTATTTT.

The CDR3, as DNA: TGTGCCAGCAGCCAAGATTTCGAGTGGACCTATGGCTACACCTTC. This sequence encodes CASSQDFEWTYGYTF. The chain joins TRBV14 to TRBJ1-2, with D uncertain. CDR1 SGHDN and CDR2 FVKESK come from the germline V gene. V lost 0 bases, J lost 4 bases, and 12 bases lay in between. The CDR3 consists of 15 residues.

The chain employs TRBV29-1 and TRBJ2-7; 7 bases match TRBD2. Trimming took 4 bases from V and 5 from J; bases not matched to a gene: 8. The germline V gene encodes CDR1 SQVTM and CDR2 ANQGSEA. The CDR3 is made up of 13 amino acids. Here the CDR3 reads CSVGREPLDEQYF. The CDR3 DNA sequence: TGCAGCGTTGGGCGGGAGCCCTTGGACGAGCAGTACTTC.

The chain joins TRBV9 to TRBJ1-4, with TRBD1 identical over 7 bases. The germline CDR1 and CDR2 sequences are SGDLS and YYNGEE. This CDR3 is 14 amino acids long. V lost 3 bases to trimming and J lost 5 bases; unmatched junction nucleotides: 4. The CDR3 DNA follows: TGTGCCAGCAGCGGGGGACAGATAAATGAAAAACTGTTTTTT. Protein product: CASSGGQINEKLFF.

CDR3 nucleotides: TGTGCCAGCAGCTCCCCAGGGACAGATACGCAGTATTTT. Amino acid sequence: CASSSPGTDTQYF. The V gene is TRBV11-2, the J gene TRBJ2-3, with TRBD1 as a possible D gene (5 bases). V shed 4 bases and J shed 3 bases, with 8 bases lying between them. The germline V gene has CDR1 SGHAT and CDR2 FQNNGV. The CDR3 runs 13 residues.

CDR3 protein: CSASRLAGQYF. DNA of the CDR3: TGCAGTGCTAGTAGGCTAGCGGGGCAGTATTTT. The chain recombines TRBV20-1 with TRBJ2-3; 8 positions match TRBD2. The length of the CDR3 is 11 residues. In germline, CDR1 is DFQATT, CDR2 SNEGSKA (reference sequence). J lost 11 bases, V lost 3 bases, and 4 bases had no gene match.

The chain uses TRBV7-2 and TRBJ2-7; the D gene is possibly TRBD2 (6 bases). The V gene's germline CDR1 is SGHTA and CDR2 FQGNSA. V gave up 3 bases and J gave up 1 base, with 13 bases separating them. CDR3 length equals 15 residues. CDR3 region: CASSFGGLGSYEQYF. The CDR3 coding sequence is TGTGCCAGCAGCTTTGGGGGGTTAGGGTCCTACGAGCAGTACTTC.